Here is one TCR beta chain with its context. Libraries were prepared by immunoSEQ multiplex PCR; TCRdb keeps only in-frame clonotypes and omits some of them. Among about 410,000 clones listed, around 92% were seen once. The record originates from a study of blood T cell repertoires in COVID-19. Study-level background: Both acute and convalescent COVID-19 samples were obtained from the United States, Italy and Spain.

Recruitment covered over 20 US areas and drew participants whose ages spanned about 18 to 90 years. Membership in each cohort depended on participant-reported clinical history. Recovery meant two consecutive negative NP/OP PCR tests, professional clearance, or resolved symptoms. Sequencing used PBMCs or T cells enriched from blood (not recorded which). This receptor was obtained from a woman aged 25 to 39 who had recovered from COVID-19.

The CDR3 coding sequence is TGTGCCAGCAGCAAGACAGGGGGAATATTCTACGAGCAGTACTTC. Translating gives CASSKTGGIFYEQYF. The genes are TRBV9 and TRBJ2-7; 9 positions match TRBD1. The CDR3 extends over 15 amino acids. Looked up from germline, CDR1 is SGDLS and CDR2 is YYNGEE. J was trimmed by 3 bases and V by 4 bases; bases with no gene match: 8.